This T cell receptor (beta chain) emerged from a study of identical twins (dated by TCRdb to the mid-2010s). In terms of the full investigation: To test whether fetal clonotypes persist, this study deep-sequenced TCR alpha and beta repertoires from monozygotic twins, from unrelated adults of various ages, and from cord blood. Replicate twin experiments were performed at different times using different library preparation protocols to rule out contamination. On the study overall, not on this receptor specifically: Because the same donors could not be followed over many years, the conclusions relied on cross-sectional statistical analysis. Zero-insertion analyses could be partly confounded by invariant T cells such as MAIT and iNKT, although diverse VJ usage argued against such confounding for most clonotypes. Out-of-frame TCR alpha sequences shared between twins showed an excess of low generation-probability sequences compared with coincidental sharing between unrelated individuals. In beta out-of-frame sequences, excess twin sharing was weaker, because having fewer shared sequences lowered the signal-to-noise ratio. In monozygotic twins, recombination models systematically underestimated out-of-frame TCR alpha sharing, but the models matched the sharing seen between unrelated individuals. Abundant cord blood beta clonotypes carried fewer insertions; young adult naive repertoires showed a weaker similar trend, while memory repertoires showed none.

Library method: 5' RACE. Data came from an Illumina HiSeq 2000. A universal primer binding site was added through template switching, and the final cDNA carried a unique molecular identifier so that TCR cDNA molecules could be counted accurately. Specific primers in the conserved constant-segment region were used to synthesize first-strand cDNA for TCR alpha and beta chains. To control for contamination, every cDNA library carried two barcodes: a SMART-Mk sample barcode plus Illumina barcodes. TruSeq adapter sequences along with Illumina sample barcodes were introduced in two successive PCR steps. TCR alpha and beta cDNA libraries were sequenced on the Illumina HiSeq platform with custom primers. From the authors' description of their analysis: Raw reads were processed with MiGEC to extract unique molecular identifiers, and MiXCR was used to determine CDR3 positions. For each individual, recombination models were inferred using an EM algorithm with the repgenHMM and IGoR tools. Shared clonotype analysis was performed with the tcR package in R, normalizing sharing by the product of cloneset sizes. To study raw recombination free of thymic and clonal selection effects, out-of-frame nonproductive sequences were analyzed. TCRdb trimmed the raw reads at Q25, called clones with MiXCR and kept productive beta chains. Rows matching on CDR3 protein sequence are summarized as one entry with the most common DNA and genes. The V and J calls follow TCRdb's processing rather than the paper's. Counted in this sample were about 550,000 distinct CDR3 sequences; about a fifth of them appeared once. About 0.48% of the sample lies in the top ten.

This clonotype has only a few counts. This receptor's antigen is unknown. Base-call qualities are not available, and no considerably larger clone is one nucleotide away. Only healthy Caucasian donors were included. The twin cohort consisted of three pairs of female monozygotic twins, all aged about 18 to 30 years. CD4+ and CD8+ T cell populations were isolated with positive isolation kits from Invitrogen. Trimming removed 0 bases from V and 7 bases from J; the gene matches leave 6 bases unexplained. CDR1 and CDR2 are drawn from the germline V gene (reference sequence): SGHNT, YYREEE. Counted from cysteine to phenylalanine, this CDR3 has 17 amino acids. The only DNA kept is the CDR3, 51 bases in frame from the first base. These same data were also listed under a study on yellow fever vaccine responses in identical twins. As the second study states: The authors reported that the T cell response to vaccination in identical twins appeared partly convergent and partly personalized. The study precisely tracked vaccine-responding T cell clones in identical twins.

The TCR comes from a woman aged 18-30 years in good health. The sequenced sample consisted of CD4+ T cells sorted from blood. The V gene is TRBV5-4 and the J gene is TRBJ2-1; a stretch of 14 junction bases matches TRBD2. The DNA sequence is TGTGCCAGCAGCTTGGTTGGGACTAGCGGGAGTAGAAATGAGCAGTTCTTC. This is translated as CASSLVGTSGSRNEQFF.